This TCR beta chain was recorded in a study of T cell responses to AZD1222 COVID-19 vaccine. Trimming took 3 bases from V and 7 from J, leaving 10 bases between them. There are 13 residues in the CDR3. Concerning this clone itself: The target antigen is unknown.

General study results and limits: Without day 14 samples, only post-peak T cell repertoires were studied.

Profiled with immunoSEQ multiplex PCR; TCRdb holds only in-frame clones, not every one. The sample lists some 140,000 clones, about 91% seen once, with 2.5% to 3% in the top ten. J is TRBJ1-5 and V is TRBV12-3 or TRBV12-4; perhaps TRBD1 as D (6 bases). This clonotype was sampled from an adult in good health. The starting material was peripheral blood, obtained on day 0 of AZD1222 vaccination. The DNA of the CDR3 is TGTGCCAGCAGTTTTTACAGGGTCCAGCCCCAGCATTTT. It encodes CASSFYRVQPQHF.